Presented here are 14 T cell receptor beta chains from one specimen sequenced in a study of beta chain features in type 1 diabetes. The investigators reverse transcribed all of the isolated RNA, so they sequenced expressed TCRB transcripts. Profiling relied on immunoSEQ multiplex PCR, and the TCRdb table lists in-frame clones only, not all of them. The table records about 250,000 clones, under 13% of them present only once. Overall study findings and caveats: Shortening of TCRB CDR3s, moderate but significant, appeared in all four CD4+ subsets of Type 1 diabetes patients.

The antigens these receptors bind are not known. The sequenced material came from naive CD4+ T cells from blood. The receptors come from a man aged 25-45 years with type 1 diabetes.

This clone has only a few counts. The gene calls are TRBV2 and TRBJ2-1; tentative D call: TRBD1 (6 bases). CDR1 is SNHLY, CDR2 FYNNEI, per germline. With 6 bases removed from V and 4 bases from J, the gap between germline ends came to 13 bases. The length of the CDR3 is 14 residues. This CDR3 reads CASSADRIYNEQFF. The CDR3 bases are TGTGCCAGCAGCGCCGACAGGATATACAATGAGCAGTTCTTC.

This clone was counted a few times. This rearrangement joins TRBV14 to TRBJ2-2; no firm D call. Germline V CDR1 and CDR2: SGHDN, FVKESK. V was cut by 4 bases and J by 7 bases, with 10 bases left in between. This CDR3 contains 13 residues. The CDR3 region is CASSRWLGGELFF. CDR3 in DNA: TGTGCCAGCAGCCGGTGGCTTGGCGGGGAGCTGTTTTTT.

This clone was detected only a few times. V is TRBV6-6 and J is TRBJ1-1, with TRBD1 as a possible D gene (6 bases). Trimming stripped 3 bases from V and 5 bases from J, with 16 bases between. Looked up from germline, CDR1 is MNHNY and CDR2 is SVGAGI (reference sequence). This CDR3 is built from 15 residues. The CDR3 DNA reads as TGTGCCAGCAGTTATGCGGGTCCCCAGGGGACTGAAGCTTTCTTT. Protein product: CASSYAGPQGTEAFF.

The gene calls are TRBV10-2 and TRBJ2-2; 10 nucleotides match TRBD2. The ends lost 4 bases at V and 0 bases at J; junction bases unmatched: 2. Germline V gene data show CDR1 as WSHSY and CDR2 as SAAADI. This CDR3 has 16 residues. CDR3 nucleotide sequence: TGCGCCAGCAGTGTCGGGACTAGCGCGAACACCGGGGAGCTGTTTTTT. This encodes CASSVGTSANTGELFF.

The V gene is TRBV18, the J gene TRBJ2-2; possibly TRBD1 for D (5 bases). The germline V and J ends were trimmed by 2 bases and 3 bases, with 10 bases remaining between them. The CDR3 loop spans 15 amino acids. The V gene's germline CDR1 is KGHSH and CDR2 LQKENI. CDR3 bases: TGTGCCAGCTCACCAAGCAGGGTGGACACCGGGGAGCTGTTTTTT. Protein product: CASSPSRVDTGELFF.

The chain carries TRBV30 and TRBJ1-4; D unclear. This CDR3 comprises 14 residues. Germline loops: CDR1 GTSNPN, CDR2 SVGIG (reference sequence). Trimming removed 0 bases from V and 5 bases from J, with 10 bases in between. The CDR3 here is CAWSVRGHNEKLFF. Here the CDR3 DNA reads TGTGCCTGGAGTGTCAGAGGCCACAATGAAAAACTGTTTTTT.

The chain recombines TRBV7-2 with TRBJ2-6; D uncertain. Germline CDR1 and CDR2: SGHTA and FQGNSA. Trimming pared 5 bases from V and 3 bases from J, leaving 17 bases between. The length of the CDR3 is 17 residues. The CDR3 sequence is CASSPADPFGGANVLTF. CDR3 DNA: TGTGCCAGCAGCCCTGCTGATCCCTTCGGTGGGGCCAACGTCCTGACTTTC.

DNA for the CDR3: TGTGCCAGTACCCCAGTACTAGGGGGAGAGACCCAGTACTTC. Amino acids: CASTPVLGGETQYF. This chain uses TRBV19 with TRBJ2-5, with D tentatively TRBD1 (6 bases). The CDR3 totals 14 residues. CDR1 and CDR2 (germline): LNHDA, SQIVND (reference sequence). Trimming stripped 7 bases from V and 4 bases from J, with 16 bases between.

This clone has only a few counts. The V and J genes are TRBV28 and TRBJ1-1; D might be TRBD1 (5 bases). The CDR3 covers 13 residues. The V end lost 8 bases, the J end lost 0 bases, and 10 bases lay between the germline ends. Germline V gives CDR1 MDHEN, CDR2 SYDVKM. Written as DNA, the CDR3 is TGTGCCAGCGTGGAGGGGATGAACACTGAAGCTTTCTTT. Translated, it gives CASVEGMNTEAFF. The whole variable domain, remainder taken from reference TRBV28 and TRBJ1-1, is DVKVTQSSRYLVKRTGEKVFLECVQDMDHENMFWYRQDPGLGLRLIYFSYDVKMKEKGDIPEGYSVSREKKERFSLILESASTNQTSMYLCASVEGMNTEAFFGQGTRLTVV.

Only a few counts were recorded for this clone. The CDR3 loop is CASSVDRNTIYF. Written as DNA, the CDR3 is TGTGCCAGCAGCGTAGACAGAAACACCATATATTTT. The chain uses TRBV9 and TRBJ1-3, with D unresolved. Germline CDR1 and CDR2: SGDLS and YYNGEE. CDR3 length: 12 residues. V was pared by 0 bases and J by 5 bases, with 3 bases between.

This clone occurred a few times. The rearrangement joins TRBV6-6 to TRBJ2-3, with 8 positions matching TRBD1. CDR3 length: 12 amino acids. Germline CDR1 and CDR2: MNHNY and SVGAGI (reference sequence). V shed 5 bases, J shed 8 bases, and the junction held 3 bases outside the gene matches. CDR3 region: CASSTQGATQYF. The CDR3 DNA reads as TGTGCCAGCAGTACGCAGGGGGCTACGCAGTATTTT.

The rearrangement joins TRBV7-9 to TRBJ1-1, with no clear D. V was shortened by 0 bases and J by 7 bases, with 12 bases between the two germline ends. This CDR3 is 14 amino acids long. In germline, CDR1 is SEHNR, CDR2 FQNEAQ (reference sequence). The CDR3 region has the DNA TGTGCCAGCAGCTTAGCCCTGAGAGGATTTGAAGCTTTCTTT. It translates to CASSLALRGFEAFF. Full variable domain (rest looked up from reference TRBV7-9 and TRBJ1-1): DTGVSQNPRHKITKRGQNVTFRCDPISEHNRLYWYRQTLGQGPEFLTYFQNEAQLEKSRLLSDRFSAERPKGSFSTLEIQRTEQGDSAMYLCASSLALRGFEAFFGQGTRLTVV.

In this sample, this clone turned up a few times. Relative to the germline gene, one junction end is altered; a read error may explain this. This chain connects TRBV7-7 to TRBJ2-1; TRBD1 matches 11 bases. The CDR3 extends over 14 amino acids. Germline loops: CDR1 SSHAT, CDR2 FNYEAQ (reference sequence). The CDR3 DNA sequence: TGTGCTAGCAGCGGCGGACAGGGGGCTTTTGAGCAGTTCTTC. Its protein product is CASSGGQGAFEQFF. Drawing the rest from reference TRBV7-7 and TRBJ2-1, the complete variable domain is GAGVSQSPRYKVTKRGQDVTLRCDPISSHATLYWYQQALGQGPEFLTYFNYEAQPDKSGLPSDRFSAERPEGSISTLTIQRTEQRDSAMYRCASSGGQGAFEQFFGPGTRLTVL.

The chain carries TRBV6-5 and TRBJ1-2; 7 bases align to TRBD1. Germline CDR1 and CDR2: MNHEY and SVGAGI. This CDR3 comprises 13 residues. The trim removed 6 bases at V and 2 bases at J, leaving 3 bases unmatched. The DNA for the CDR3 is TGTGCCAGCAGGGCGACAGGGAACTATGGCTACACCTTC. Amino acids: CASRATGNYGYTF.